Listed below are T cell receptor beta chains from one sample, sequenced in a study of cytomegalovirus exposure and HLA in healthy donors. Clones were sequenced by immunoSEQ multiplex PCR, and TCRdb holds only the in-frame ones, with some missing. The sample lists fewer than 150,000 clones, over 70% occurring once. Sequenced input: PBMCs. The origin of the receptors is a female donor in good health and CMV-seropositive. Each CDR3 is given with its conserved first and last residue. A D gene is named only where the DNA matches it firmly. Not all rows give a size; the values are once, few, many and, for expanded clones, a class.

TRBJ1-6,once,.,TRBV19,CASSIFPYTDSPLHF,TGTGCCAGTAGTATATTCCCCTATACGGATTCACCCCTCCACTTT
TRBJ2-1,.,TRBD2,TRBV7-9,CASSLLSGGAGSEQFF,TGTGCCAGCAGCTTACTCAGCGGGGGGGCCGGTAGTGAGCAGTTCTTC
TRBJ1-2,.,TRBD1,TRBV5-1,CASSLADRDSGYTF,TGCGCCAGCAGCTTGGCCGACAGGGATAGTGGCTACACCTTC
TRBJ2-7,once,.,TRBV7-6,CASSLEEGAYEQYF,TGTGCCAGCAGCTTAGAGGAGGGGGCCTACGAGCAGTACTTC
TRBJ1-3,.,.,TRBV5-1,CASSSDEGLRGNTIYF,TGCGCCAGCAGCTCCGACGAGGGATTAAGGGGAAACACCATATATTTT
TRBJ1-5,.,TRBD1,TRBV2,CASGGTGSQPQHF,TGTGCCAGCGGGGGGACAGGGAGTCAGCCCCAGCATTTT
TRBJ1-4,.,TRBD1,TRBV2,CASIDRETNEKLFF,TGTGCCAGCATCGACAGGGAAACTAATGAAAAACTGTTTTTT
TRBJ1-5,.,.,TRBV30,CAWSRQDGQPQHF,TGTGCCTGGAGTCGACAGGACGGGCAGCCCCAGCATTTT
TRBJ2-4,.,.,TRBV10-2,CASSETGIGRYF,TGCGCCAGCAGTGAAACAGGGATCGGCAGGTACTTC
TRBJ1-1,.,TRBD1,TRBV7-3,CASSTEGTGHTEAFF,TGTGCCAGCAGCACGGAAGGGACAGGCCACACTGAAGCTTTCTTT
TRBJ1-4,.,.,TRBV7-9,CASSLIANEKLFF,TGTGCCAGCAGCTTAATAGCAAATGAAAAACTGTTTTTT
TRBJ2-5,once,.,TRBV7-3,CASSPDIRETQYF,TGTGCCAGCAGCCCCGATATCAGAGAGACCCAGTACTTC
TRBJ1-2,.,.,TRBV10-3,CAISESGRSSSGGYTF,TGTGCCATCAGTGAGTCCGGCAGGTCCTCTTCGGGGGGCTACACCTTC
TRBJ2-3,few,.,TRBV2,CASTEGQKQYF,TGTGCCAGCACCGAGGGACAAAAGCAGTATTTT
TRBJ2-7,.,.,TRBV18,CASSPPTVSYEQYF,TGTGCCAGCTCACCACCGACAGTTTCCTACGAGCAGTACTTC
TRBJ1-2,.,TRBD1,TRBV5-5,CASRTNPPGTGFGYTF,TGTGCCAGCAGGACCAATCCCCCCGGGACAGGGTTTGGCTACACCTTC
TRBJ1-2,.,.,TRBV28,CASRGPANYGYTF,TGTGCCAGCAGGGGCCCTGCTAACTATGGCTACACCTTC
TRBJ1-1,.,TRBD1,TRBV5-1,CASSSQGQGNSTEAFF,TGCGCCAGCAGCTCCCAGGGACAGGGCAATTCCACTGAAGCTTTCTTT
TRBJ2-2,once,TRBD1,TRBV7-8,CASSFGAGQGNTGELFF,TGTGCCAGCAGCTTCGGAGCGGGACAGGGGAACACCGGGGAGCTGTTTTTT
TRBJ1-2,.,TRBD1,TRBV7-2,CASSFPTGVSYGYTF,TGTGCCAGCAGCTTCCCGACAGGGGTGAGCTATGGCTACACCTTC
TRBJ1-3,.,.,TRBV29-1,CSVVLAGNTIYF,TGCAGCGTCGTCCTGGCCGGAAACACCATATATTTT
TRBJ1-2,.,.,TRBV7-9,CASSLPSGSPGGYTF,TGTGCCAGCAGCTTACCATCCGGGTCTCCAGGGGGCTACACCTTC
TRBJ1-2,few,.,TRBV9,CASSVEAAWGGYGYTF,TGTGCCAGCAGCGTAGAAGCTGCCTGGGGAGGCTATGGCTACACCTTC
TRBJ1-3,.,.,TRBV6-1,CASSERGSGNTIYF,TGTGCCAGCAGTGAACGGGGATCTGGAAACACCATATATTTT
TRBJ2-1,.,.,TRBV13,CASSLSGRDEQFF,TGTGCCAGCAGCTTATCGGGTCGCGATGAGCAGTTCTTC
TRBJ2-7,.,TRBD1,TRBV27,CASSSSGTGVYEQYF,TGTGCCAGCAGTTCCTCCGGGACAGGGGTGTACGAGCAGTACTTC
TRBJ2-3,.,.,TRBV4-1,CASSPGDRSSTQYF,TGCGCCAGCAGCCCAGGGGACCGTTCCTCTACGCAGTATTTT
TRBJ1-1,.,.,TRBV6-5,CASSPGTPIVEAFF,TGTGCCAGCAGTCCCGGGACTCCCATAGTGGAAGCTTTCTTT
TRBJ2-4,.,TRBD2,TRBV29-1,CSVGGLAGGPENIQYF,TGCAGCGTTGGAGGTCTAGCGGGGGGTCCGGAAAACATTCAGTACTTC
TRBJ1-1,.,.,TRBV19,CASIPIGVNTEAFF,TGTGCCAGTATCCCAATCGGGGTGAACACTGAAGCTTTCTTT
TRBJ2-3,few,.,TRBV6-1,CASSHTDTQYF,TGTGCCAGCAGCCACACAGATACGCAGTATTTT
TRBJ1-4,.,.,TRBV25-1,CASSEYPGLNEKLFF,TGTGCCAGCAGTGAATATCCAGGTCTTAATGAAAAACTGTTTTTT
TRBJ2-1,.,.,TRBV5-1,CASRRNNEQFF,TGCGCCAGCAGGAGAAACAATGAGCAGTTCTTC
TRBJ1-5,.,.,TRBV7-2,CASSGTSRNQPQHF,TGTGCCAGCAGCGGGACATCCCGGAATCAGCCCCAGCATTTT
TRBJ1-1,once,.,TRBV29-1,CSVDDEGDTEAFF,TGCAGCGTTGATGACGAGGGTGACACTGAAGCTTTCTTT
TRBJ1-1,few,.,TRBV27,CASSGGVNTEAFF,TGTGCCAGCAGTGGGGGGGTGAACACTGAAGCTTTCTTT
TRBJ1-6,once,.,TRBV10-1,CASSTGNSPLHF,TGCGCCAGCAGTACAGGGAATTCACCCCTCCACTTT
TRBJ2-3,.,TRBD2,TRBV27,CASWGGSTDTQYF,TGTGCCAGCTGGGGGGGGAGCACAGATACGCAGTATTTT
TRBJ2-5,few,TRBD1,TRBV18,CASSGQGQETQYF,TGTGCCAGCTCGGGACAGGGGCAAGAGACCCAGTACTTC
TRBJ2-7,.,TRBD1,TRBV27,CASSWDRGYEQYF,TGTGCCAGCAGCTGGGACAGGGGGTACGAGCAGTACTTC
TRBJ1-2,.,.,TRBV11-2,CASSTDRHYGYTF,TGTGCCAGCAGCACGGACAGACACTATGGCTACACCTTC
TRBJ2-5,.,TRBD1,TRBV10-3,CAISSPGQSRETQYF,TGTGCCATCAGTTCCCCGGGACAGTCAAGGGAGACCCAGTACTTC
TRBJ2-3,.,.,TRBV11-2,CASSLFSDTQYF,TGTGCCAGCAGCTTATTCTCGGATACGCAGTATTTT
TRBJ2-3,.,TRBD1,TRBV7-3,CASSQGADTQYF,TGTGCCAGCAGCCAGGGGGCCGATACGCAGTATTTT
TRBJ2-7,.,TRBD1,TRBV7-2,CASSPWDRGPHEQYF,TGTGCCAGCAGCCCCTGGGACAGGGGGCCTCACGAGCAGTACTTC
TRBJ2-2,.,.,TRBV5-1,CASSGAPNTGELFF,TGCGCCAGCAGTGGGGCCCCGAACACCGGGGAGCTGTTTTTT
TRBJ1-3,.,.,TRBV30,CAWALQSSGNTIYF,TGTGCCTGGGCCTTACAGAGCTCTGGAAACACCATATATTTT
TRBJ1-3,.,.,TRBV19,CASNPGFYSGNTIYF,TGTGCCAGTAACCCAGGGTTTTACTCTGGAAACACCATATATTTT
TRBJ1-6,.,.,TRBV18,CASSTKGGASDNSPLHF,TGTGCCAGCTCGACTAAAGGGGGGGCTTCGGATAATTCACCCCTCCACTTT
TRBJ2-1,.,.,TRBV7-2,CASIPYPGAANEQFF,TGTGCCAGCATACCCTATCCAGGGGCCGCCAATGAGCAGTTCTTC
TRBJ2-2,.,TRBD1,TRBV9,CASSVRTGGGKGGELFF,TGTGCCAGCAGCGTTCGGACAGGGGGCGGGAAGGGCGGGGAGCTGTTTTTT
TRBJ1-1,.,.,TRBV7-9,CASSSTGNTMNTEAFF,TGTGCCAGCAGTTCAACAGGGAATACTATGAACACTGAAGCTTTCTTT
TRBJ1-1,few,.,TRBV6-1,CASRESQGSAFF,TGTGCCAGCAGGGAGTCACAGGGTTCAGCTTTCTTT
TRBJ1-2,.,TRBD1,TRBV4-3,CASSQGNRGAYGYTF,TGCGCCAGCAGCCAAGGGAACAGGGGGGCCTATGGCTACACCTTC
TRBJ2-1,.,TRBD2,TRBV18,CASSPWASGGNNEQFF,TGTGCCAGCTCACCATGGGCTAGCGGGGGGAACAATGAGCAGTTCTTC
TRBJ2-2,.,TRBD1,TRBV10-3,CAIRGYRGEIGELFF,TGTGCCATCCGGGGGTACAGGGGGGAGATCGGGGAGCTGTTTTTT
TRBJ1-4,.,.,TRBV7-6,CASSQGGLGEKLFF,TGTGCCAGCAGCCAGGGAGGGCTGGGTGAAAAACTGTTTTTT
TRBJ2-3,.,.,TRBV4-3,CASSQETGGADTQYF,TGCGCCAGCAGCCAAGAGACGGGGGGCGCAGATACGCAGTATTTT
TRBJ1-3,.,.,TRBV7-9,CASSPGTSGNTIYF,TGTGCCAGCAGCCCCGGGACAAGTGGAAACACCATATATTTT
TRBJ1-1,.,TRBD1,TRBV27,CASSIFPTGQPEAFF,TGTGCCAGCAGTATTTTTCCCACGGGACAGCCTGAAGCTTTCTTT